This section outlines one T cell receptor (beta chain) sequence together with its context. Its antigen is not known. Time point indicated: blood at routine non-recurrence follow-up after resection. Whole RNA came from tumor, nontumor lung or frozen PBMC and was sequenced without being sorted. The data were obtained in a study of spatial heterogeneity in lung cancer. TCRdb analysed the 5' RACE reads with MiXCR anew, one entry per CDR3 protein. The sample holds around 110,000 distinct CDR3 sequences, 12% seen once. Study-level findings and limits: Blood showed ubiquitous tumor TCRs more often at resection than at routine follow-up.

The V gene's germline CDR1 is MDHEN and CDR2 SYDVKM. CDR3 size: 15 residues. The V and J ends lost 2 bases and 4 bases respectively, with 14 bases between them. The TCR was taken from a male donor with early-stage non-small cell lung cancer. The sequencing here drew on PBMCs, taken at follow-up. This chain connects TRBV28 to TRBJ1-1; D may be TRBD1 (6 bases). The CDR3 region has the DNA TGTGCCAGCAGTTTAATTCGGGGGGCGAGCACTGAAGCTTTCTTT. This gives the protein CASSLIRGASTEAFF.